The 9 T cell receptor beta chains given below trace back to one sample, sequenced in a study of blood T cell repertoires in COVID-19. Profiling relied on immunoSEQ multiplex PCR, and the TCRdb table lists in-frame clones only, not all of them. Of roughly 200,000 clones in the sample, 75% to 90% were seen once. Sample: peripheral blood. Every receptor here comes from a woman in her fifties or sixties with acute or convalescent COVID-19.

The chain uses TRBV7-2 and TRBJ1-2; possible D gene TRBD1, 6 bases. The CDR3 loop spans 16 amino acids. The ends were cut back, 4 bases at V and 6 bases at J, with 21 bases in the middle. The germline V gene has CDR1 SGHTA and CDR2 FQGNSA. As DNA, the CDR3 is TGTGCCAGCAGCTCCCCCCCTGGACAGAAGATGCATGGCTACACCTTC. This codes for CASSSPPGQKMHGYTF. The complete variable domain, with remaining parts taken from reference TRBV7-2 and TRBJ1-2, reads GAGVSQSPSNKVTEKGKDVELRCDPISGHTALYWYRQSLGQGLEFLIYFQGNSAPDKSGLPSDRFSAERTGGSVSTLTIQRTQQEDSAVYLCASSSPPGQKMHGYTFGSGTRLTVV.

The gene calls are TRBV5-1 and TRBJ1-6, with no clear D. CDR1 and CDR2 (germline): SGHRS, YFSETQ. Trimming took off 4 bases at V and 14 bases at J, with 16 bases between the two ends. The CDR3 sequence is 13 residues long. CDR3 nucleotide sequence: TGCGCCAGCAGCCAGGAGGGCGTTAAGGCCCTCCACTTT. Translated: CASSQEGVKALHF.

CDR3 DNA sequence: TGTGCCAGCAGCCAATCCCTAGCGGGGGCCCCCACAGATACGCAGTATTTT. Amino acids: CASSQSLAGAPTDTQYF. The chain recombines TRBV4-2 with TRBJ2-3; TRBD2 aligns across 10 bases. Germline-derived CDR1 and CDR2 are LGHNA and YNFKEQ. The CDR3 is 17 residues long. V shed 2 bases and J 2 bases; nucleotides not matched to a gene: 7.

This clone was recorded a few times. CDR3 residues: CASGTGSSGNTIYF. The DNA of the CDR3 is TGTGCCAGCGGGACAGGGAGCTCTGGAAACACCATATATTTT. This chain joins TRBV6-5 and TRBJ1-3; 9 nucleotides align to TRBD1. Germline CDR1 reads MNHEY; CDR2 reads SVGAGI. The CDR3 has 14 amino acids. J gave up 0 bases and V 8 bases, and 2 bases lay outside the gene matches.

V gene TRBV4-2 combines with J gene TRBJ1-5, with no clear D. V lost 1 base, J lost 7 bases, and 11 bases lay in between. Germline V gene lookup returns CDR1 LGHNA and CDR2 YNFKEQ. This CDR3 is built from 14 residues. The DNA of the CDR3 is TGTGCCAGCAGCCAAGTGTCGGGAAACCAGCCCCAGCATTTT. The encoded protein is CASSQVSGNQPQHF.

V gene TRBV5-1 combines with J gene TRBJ2-1, with D tentatively TRBD1 (6 bases). CDR3 size: 14 residues. Germline V gene lookup returns CDR1 SGHRS and CDR2 YFSETQ. V was pared by 7 bases and J by 5 bases, with 16 bases between. Here the CDR3 DNA reads TGCGCCAGCGTCCGGGACACTACCCACAATGAGCAGTTCTTC. Its translation: CASVRDTTHNEQFF.

The chain has TRBV18 and TRBJ2-3, with D tentatively TRBD2 (6 bases). Germline CDR1 KGHSH, CDR2 LQKENI. CDR3 length: 15 amino acids. Trimming stripped 3 bases from V and 2 bases from J, with 12 bases between. The CDR3 is CASSPTGSYTDTQYF. The CDR3 DNA sequence: TGTGCCAGCTCACCCACCGGGAGTTACACAGATACGCAGTATTTT.

Regarding this clone: Germline and junction disagree at one end, which may indicate a read error. This rearrangement joins TRBV2 to TRBJ2-7, with 8 bases matching TRBD2. Germline CDR1 SNHLY, CDR2 FYNNEI. This CDR3 is 12 amino acids long. The CDR3 coding sequence is TGTGCCAGCAGTGAAGCCGGGAGGACTAGCCCTTTC. This encodes CASSEAGRTSPF.

This chain uses TRBV5-4 with TRBJ2-1; TRBD1 matches at 9 bases. Germline trimming cut 4 bases from V and 7 bases from J; bases unmatched to any gene: 6. This CDR3 has 14 residues. Per germline, CDR1 SGHNT and CDR2 YYREEE (reference sequence). The CDR3 region has the DNA TGTGCCAGCAGCACCGGACAGGGGAGAAATGAGCAGTTCTTC. This sequence encodes CASSTGQGRNEQFF. Supplemented by reference TRBV5-4 and TRBJ2-1, the full variable domain reads ETGVTQSPTHLIKTRGQQVTLRCSSQSGHNTVSWYQQALGQGPQFIFQYYREEENGRGNFPPRFSGLQFPNYSSELNVNALELDDSALYLCASSTGQGRNEQFFGPGTRLTVL.